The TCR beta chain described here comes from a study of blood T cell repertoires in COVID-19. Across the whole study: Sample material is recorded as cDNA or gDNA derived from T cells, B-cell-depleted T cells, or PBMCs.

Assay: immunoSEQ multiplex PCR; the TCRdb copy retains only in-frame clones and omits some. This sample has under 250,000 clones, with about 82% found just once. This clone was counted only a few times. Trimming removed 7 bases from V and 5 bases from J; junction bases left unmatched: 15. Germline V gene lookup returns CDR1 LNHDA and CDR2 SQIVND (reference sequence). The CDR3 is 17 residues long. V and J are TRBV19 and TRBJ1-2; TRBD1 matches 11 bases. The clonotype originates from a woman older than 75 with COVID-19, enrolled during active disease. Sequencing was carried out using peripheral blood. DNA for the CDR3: TGTGCCAGTACCGCACAGGGGAGGACAGGGGGCGATTATGGCTACACCTTC. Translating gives CASTAQGRTGGDYGYTF.